Listed below are T cell receptor beta chains from one sample, sequenced in a study of T cell responses to AZD1222 COVID-19 vaccine. Assay: immunoSEQ multiplex PCR; the TCRdb copy retains only in-frame clones and omits some. The data show some 110,000 clones, with 75% to 90% seen just once and 4.4% held by the top ten. Sequencing was performed on peripheral blood, taken 28 days after the second AZD1222 dose. Every receptor here comes from an adult who received the AZD1222 COVID-19 vaccine. Both conserved end residues are part of each CDR3. A D gene is named only where the DNA matches it firmly. Part of the rows lack a size; the others show once, few, many or a class for expanded clones.

V	D	J	size	DNA	CDR3
TRBV4-1	TRBD1	TRBJ2-7	.	TGCGCCAGCAGCCAAGAAGGGGGCCGCTCCTACGAGCAGTACTTC	CASSQEGGRSYEQYF
TRBV6-5	.	TRBJ2-6	.	TGTGCCAGCAGTTACTCTGGGGCTGGGGCCAACGTCCTGACTTTC	CASSYSGAGANVLTF
TRBV5-1	.	TRBJ1-1	.	TGCGCCAGCAGCTTCAATCGGCAGGGCAACACTGAAGCTTTCTTT	CASSFNRQGNTEAFF
TRBV2	.	TRBJ2-7	.	TGTGCCAGCAGAGAAGCACCCCCATCCGAGCAGTACTTC	CASREAPPSEQYF
TRBV6-1	.	TRBJ1-4	.	TGTGCCAGCAGTGAAATCGATCAAGGTGAAAAACTGTTTTTT	CASSEIDQGEKLFF
TRBV5-6	.	TRBJ1-2	.	TGTGCCAGCAGCTTGGATCTTACAGGGCGGTATGGCTACACCTTC	CASSLDLTGRYGYTF
TRBV7-8	.	TRBJ2-3	.	TGTGCCAGCAGCTCTCGGATGACAAGGGCTCGGGTTACGGCAGATACGCAGTATTTT	CASSSRMTRARVTADTQYF
TRBV10-3	.	TRBJ1-1	.	TGTGCCATCAGTGAGTCCCAGACAGGACTGAACACTGAAGCTTTCTTT	CAISESQTGLNTEAFF
TRBV29-1	.	TRBJ2-1	.	TGCAGCGTTGAAGATATCGGAGGGATGGGGTCCTACAATGAGCAGTTCTTC	CSVEDIGGMGSYNEQFF
TRBV2	TRBD1	TRBJ1-2	once	TGTGCCGGTAAAACAGGGGGCACCAACTATGGCTACACCTTC	CAGKTGGTNYGYTF
TRBV5-1	TRBD1	TRBJ2-3	once	TGCGCCAGCAGCTTTCGACAGGGGGCGAGCACAGATACGCAGTATTTT	CASSFRQGASTDTQYF
TRBV5-1	TRBD1	TRBJ2-1	.	TGCGCCAGTCATATCGGGACAGGGGCCTACAATGAGCAGTTCTTC	CASHIGTGAYNEQFF
TRBV9	.	TRBJ1-3	.	TGTGCCAGCAGCGTAGGGGTCCCCGTCACGACTGGAAACACCATATATTTT	CASSVGVPVTTGNTIYF
TRBV7-2	.	TRBJ1-3	.	TGTGCCAGCAGCTTCCATCCCGGAAACACCATATATTTT	CASSFHPGNTIYF
TRBV11-2	TRBD1	TRBJ2-2	.	TGTGCCAGCAGTCACACAGGGGTCCTCACCGGGGAGCTGTTTTTT	CASSHTGVLTGELFF
TRBV7-2	.	TRBJ1-1	.	TGTGCCAGCAGCTCAGCCCTTTGGGGAAACACTGAAGCTTTCTTT	CASSSALWGNTEAFF
TRBV28	.	TRBJ1-5	once	TGTGCCAGCATTTCAGGGAGCAATCAGCCCCAGCATTTT	CASISGSNQPQHF
TRBV2	TRBD1	TRBJ2-7	few	TGTGCCAGCAGTCGACAGGGCCCCTACGAGCAGTACTTC	CASSRQGPYEQYF
TRBV5-6	TRBD2	TRBJ2-1	.	TGTGCCAGCAGCTTGAAAAATCTCGGGACTAGCGGAAACAATGAGCAGTTCTTC	CASSLKNLGTSGNNEQFF
TRBV27	.	TRBJ1-5	.	TGTGCCAGCAGCGCAGGGGTTAGCAATCAGCCCCAGCATTTT	CASSAGVSNQPQHF
TRBV5-4	TRBD1	TRBJ1-3	.	TGTGCCAGCAGGAGACAGGGGGCTGGAAACACCATATATTTT	CASRRQGAGNTIYF
TRBV7-6	TRBD2	TRBJ2-1	.	TGTGCCAGCAGCTCTCGGGGGGGGAGCTCCTACAATGAGCAGTTCTTC	CASSSRGGSSYNEQFF
TRBV7-8	.	TRBJ1-6	.	TGTGCCAGCAGCTCAATCGTGAGAGGCTATAATTCACCCCTCCACTTT	CASSSIVRGYNSPLHF
TRBV7-9	.	TRBJ1-6	.	TGTGCCAGCAGCTTATCGGCTGGGGATGATAATTCACCCCTCCACTTT	CASSLSAGDDNSPLHF
TRBV3-1/TRBV3-2	.	TRBJ1-3	.	TGTGCCAGCAGCCAAGTTGGGCAGGGCCACTCTGGAAACACCATATATTTT	CASSQVGQGHSGNTIYF
TRBV3-1/TRBV3-2	.	TRBJ2-1	.	TGTGCCAGCAGCAAGCCGGGACGGACTTTAAATGAGCAGTTCTTC	CASSKPGRTLNEQFF
TRBV11-2	.	TRBJ1-1	.	TGTGCCAGCAGCTTCCAGGGTTGGATGAACACTGAAGCTTTCTTT	CASSFQGWMNTEAFF
TRBV19	.	TRBJ1-2	.	TGTGCCAGTAGTACCCAATGGCCCGTCAACTATGGCTACACCTTC	CASSTQWPVNYGYTF
TRBV3-1/TRBV3-2	.	TRBJ1-5	.	TGTGCCAGCAGCCAGAATGGAGGAGATCAGCCCCAGCATTTT	CASSQNGGDQPQHF
TRBV7-8	.	TRBJ1-2	.	TGTGCCAGCAGCCTTGATCAGTCTTTTGATGGCTACACCTTC	CASSLDQSFDGYTF
TRBV28	TRBD1	TRBJ1-3	.	TGTGCCAGCAGTCCCTCGGGACAGGGGATCTCTGGAAACACCATATATTTT	CASSPSGQGISGNTIYF
TRBV10-3	TRBD2	TRBJ2-5	once	TGTGCCATCAGTGCCAGTTCCGGGTCTAGCGGGGTTTCTTCGGAGACCCAGTACTTC	CAISASSGSSGVSSETQYF
TRBV28	.	TRBJ1-1	.	TGTGCCAGCAGCACGCCCGGGGCGGTTCCTTACCTCTTT	CASSTPGAVPYLF
TRBV6-5	TRBD1	TRBJ2-7	.	TGTGCCAGCAGCCGGGACAGGGAATACGAGCAGTACTTC	CASSRDREYEQYF
TRBV6-5	TRBD1	TRBJ1-5	once	TGTGCCAGCCACAGGGACAGGGATCAGCCCCAGCATTTT	CASHRDRDQPQHF
TRBV3-1/TRBV3-2	.	TRBJ1-1	.	TGTGCCAGCTCCGACTGGAACACTGAAGCTTTCTTT	CASSDWNTEAFF
TRBV5-3	TRBD1	TRBJ1-6	.	TGTGCCAGAAGCTACCAGTCGGGACAGGGGTTTTCACCCCTCCACTTT	CARSYQSGQGFSPLHF
TRBV7-2	TRBD2	TRBJ2-6	.	TGTGCCAGCAGACTTAGCGGGGGGGCCCCTGGGGCCAACGTCCTGACTTTC	CASRLSGGAPGANVLTF
TRBV5-4	.	TRBJ1-1	once	TGTGCCAGCAGCTTGGCAGGTGACACTGAAGCTTTCTTT	CASSLAGDTEAFF
TRBV29-1	.	TRBJ2-7	.	TGCAGCGTCTTAGCGGACACAGACGGCGAGCAGTACTTC	CSVLADTDGEQYF
TRBV19	.	TRBJ1-3	.	TGTGCCAGTAACGGGAGAAACACCATATATTTT	CASNGRNTIYF
TRBV24-1	TRBD2	TRBJ2-3	.	TGTGCCACCAGTGATCCCGGGACTATACCAGATACGCAGTATTTT	CATSDPGTIPDTQYF
TRBV2	TRBD1	TRBJ1-5	.	TGTGCCAGCAGCGGACAGGAGGTAAATCAGCCCCAGCATTTT	CASSGQEVNQPQHF
TRBV4-2	TRBD2	TRBJ2-1	.	TGTGCCAGCAGCCACTCAAGCGGGGGAACCTACAATGAGCAGTTCTTC	CASSHSSGGTYNEQFF